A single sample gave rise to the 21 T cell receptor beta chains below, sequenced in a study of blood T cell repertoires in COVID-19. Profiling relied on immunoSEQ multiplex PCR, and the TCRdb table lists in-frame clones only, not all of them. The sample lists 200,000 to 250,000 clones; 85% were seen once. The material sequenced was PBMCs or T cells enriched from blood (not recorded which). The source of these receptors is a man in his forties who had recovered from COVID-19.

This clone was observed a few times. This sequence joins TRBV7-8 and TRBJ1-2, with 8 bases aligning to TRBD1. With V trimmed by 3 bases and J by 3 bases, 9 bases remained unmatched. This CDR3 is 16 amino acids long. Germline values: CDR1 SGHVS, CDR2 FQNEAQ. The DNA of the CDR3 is TGTGCCAGCAGCTTCCGTCAGGGGGCTCTTTACTATGGCTACACCTTC. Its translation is CASSFRQGALYYGYTF.

The CDR3 reads CASSLGPSATNEKLFF. The CDR3 bases are TGTGCCAGCAGCTTGGGGCCTAGTGCAACTAATGAAAAACTGTTTTTT. The chain carries TRBV5-5 and TRBJ1-4, with D hard to call. The CDR3 runs to 16 residues. Germline values: CDR1 SGHKS, CDR2 YYEKEE (reference sequence). Trimming removed 0 bases from V and 0 bases from J, with 9 bases in between.

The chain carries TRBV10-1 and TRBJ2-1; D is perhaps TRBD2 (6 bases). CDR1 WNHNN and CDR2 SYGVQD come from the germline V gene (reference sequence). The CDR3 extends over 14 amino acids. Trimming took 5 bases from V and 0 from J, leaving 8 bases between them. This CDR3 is CASSLADSYNEQFF. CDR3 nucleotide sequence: TGCGCCAGCAGTTTAGCGGACTCCTACAATGAGCAGTTCTTC.

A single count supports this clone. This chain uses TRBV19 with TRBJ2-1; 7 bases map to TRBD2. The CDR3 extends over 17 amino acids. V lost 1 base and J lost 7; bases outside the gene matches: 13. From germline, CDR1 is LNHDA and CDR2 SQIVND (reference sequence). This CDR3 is CASSIAGRGDISNEQFF. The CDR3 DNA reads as TGTGCCAGTAGTATAGCAGGGAGGGGCGATATATCGAATGAGCAGTTCTTC.

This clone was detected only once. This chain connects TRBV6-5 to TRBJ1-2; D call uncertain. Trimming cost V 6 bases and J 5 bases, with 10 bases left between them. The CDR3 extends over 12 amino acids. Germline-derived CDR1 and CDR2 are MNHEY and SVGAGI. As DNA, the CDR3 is TGTGCCAGCAGCAGGACTTTTTATGGCTACACCTTC. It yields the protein CASSRTFYGYTF.

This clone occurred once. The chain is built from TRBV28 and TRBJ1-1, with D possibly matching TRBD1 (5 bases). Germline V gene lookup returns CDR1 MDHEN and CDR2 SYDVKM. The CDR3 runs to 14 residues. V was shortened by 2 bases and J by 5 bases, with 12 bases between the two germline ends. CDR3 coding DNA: TGTGCCAGCAGTTTAGGGGCCCCGTGGACTGAAGCTTTCTTT. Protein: CASSLGAPWTEAFF.

The CDR3 region is CASSPVAQLNTGELFF. The CDR3, as DNA: TGCGCCAGCAGCCCGGTCGCGCAATTGAACACCGGGGAGCTGTTTTTT. V gene TRBV5-1 combines with J gene TRBJ2-2, with D hard to call. The V gene lost 4 bases and the J gene lost 1 base, with 14 bases spanning the gap. The germline gives CDR1 SGHRS, CDR2 YFSETQ. The CDR3 totals 16 residues.

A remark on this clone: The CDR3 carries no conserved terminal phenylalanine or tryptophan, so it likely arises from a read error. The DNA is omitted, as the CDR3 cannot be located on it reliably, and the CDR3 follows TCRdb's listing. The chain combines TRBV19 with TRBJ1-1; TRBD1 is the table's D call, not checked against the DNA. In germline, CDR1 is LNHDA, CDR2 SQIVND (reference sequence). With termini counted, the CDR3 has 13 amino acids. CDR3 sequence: CASSPWDSPEVLL.

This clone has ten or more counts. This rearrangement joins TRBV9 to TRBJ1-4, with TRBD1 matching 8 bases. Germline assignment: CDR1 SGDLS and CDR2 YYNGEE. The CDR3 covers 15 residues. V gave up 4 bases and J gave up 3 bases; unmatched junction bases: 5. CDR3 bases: TGTGCCAGCAGCATCCGACAGGGGCCTAATGAAAAACTGTTTTTT. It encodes CASSIRQGPNEKLFF.

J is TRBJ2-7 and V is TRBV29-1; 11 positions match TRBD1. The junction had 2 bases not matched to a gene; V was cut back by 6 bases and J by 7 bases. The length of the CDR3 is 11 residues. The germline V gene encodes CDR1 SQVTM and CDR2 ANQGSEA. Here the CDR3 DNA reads TGCAGCGTCGGGACAGGGGGGGAGCAGTACTTC. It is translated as CSVGTGGEQYF.

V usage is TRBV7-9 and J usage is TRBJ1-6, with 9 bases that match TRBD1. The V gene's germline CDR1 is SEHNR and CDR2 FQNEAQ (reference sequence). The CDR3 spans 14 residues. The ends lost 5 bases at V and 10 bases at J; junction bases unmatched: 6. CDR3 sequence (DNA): TGTGCCAGCAGCCCGACAGGGGGGGACTCACCCCTCCACTTT. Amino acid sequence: CASSPTGGDSPLHF.

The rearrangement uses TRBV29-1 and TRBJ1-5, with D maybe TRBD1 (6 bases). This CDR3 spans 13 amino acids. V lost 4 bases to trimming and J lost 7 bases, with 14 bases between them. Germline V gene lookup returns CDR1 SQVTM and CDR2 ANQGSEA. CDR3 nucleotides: TGCAGCGTTGCGCAGGGGATTCGACAGCCCCAGCATTTT. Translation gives CSVAQGIRQPQHF.

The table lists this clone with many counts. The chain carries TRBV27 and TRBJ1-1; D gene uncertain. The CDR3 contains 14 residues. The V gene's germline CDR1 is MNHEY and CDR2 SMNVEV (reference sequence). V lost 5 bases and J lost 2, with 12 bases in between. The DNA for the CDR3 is TGTGCCAGCAGTCCCTCCCCCCTCAACACTGAAGCTTTCTTT. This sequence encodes CASSPSPLNTEAFF.

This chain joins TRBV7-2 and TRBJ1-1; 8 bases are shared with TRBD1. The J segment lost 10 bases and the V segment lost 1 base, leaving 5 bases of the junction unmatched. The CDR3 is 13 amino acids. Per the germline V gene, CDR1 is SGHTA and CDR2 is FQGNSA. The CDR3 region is CASSLVEDRVAFF. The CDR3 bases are TGTGCCAGCAGCTTAGTGGAGGACAGGGTAGCTTTCTTT.

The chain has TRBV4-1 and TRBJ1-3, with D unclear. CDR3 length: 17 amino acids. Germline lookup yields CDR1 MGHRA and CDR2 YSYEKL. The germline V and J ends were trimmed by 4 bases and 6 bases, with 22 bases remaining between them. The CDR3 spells CASSPLGLTSRENTIYF. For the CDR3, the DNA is TGCGCCAGCAGCCCCCTTGGACTCACCTCCCGCGAAAACACCATATATTTT.

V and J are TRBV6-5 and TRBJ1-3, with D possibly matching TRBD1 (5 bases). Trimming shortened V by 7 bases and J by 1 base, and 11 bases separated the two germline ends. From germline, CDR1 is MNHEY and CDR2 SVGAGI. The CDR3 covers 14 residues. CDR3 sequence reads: CASTDGGSGNTIYF. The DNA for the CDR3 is TGTGCCAGCACGGATGGGGGGTCTGGAAACACCATATATTTT.

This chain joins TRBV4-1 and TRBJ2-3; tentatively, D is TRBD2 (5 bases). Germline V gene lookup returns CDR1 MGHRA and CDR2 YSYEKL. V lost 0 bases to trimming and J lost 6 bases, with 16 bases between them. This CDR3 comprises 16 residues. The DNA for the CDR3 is TGCGCCAGCAGCCAAGACCCTAGCCACTCAGGCGATACGCAGTATTTT. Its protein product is CASSQDPSHSGDTQYF.

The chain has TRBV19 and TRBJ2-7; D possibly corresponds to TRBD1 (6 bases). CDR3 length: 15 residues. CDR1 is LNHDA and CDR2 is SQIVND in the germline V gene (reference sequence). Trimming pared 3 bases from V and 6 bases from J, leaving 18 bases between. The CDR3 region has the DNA TGTGCCAGTAGTATCACCAAGGGGGTAATGGGCGAGCAGTACTTC. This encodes CASSITKGVMGEQYF.

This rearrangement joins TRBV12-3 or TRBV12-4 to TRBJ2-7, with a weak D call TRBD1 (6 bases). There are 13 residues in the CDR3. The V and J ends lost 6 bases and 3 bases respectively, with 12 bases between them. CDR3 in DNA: TGTGCCAGCAGACACAGGGACGGCTACGAGCAGTACTTC. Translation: CASRHRDGYEQYF.

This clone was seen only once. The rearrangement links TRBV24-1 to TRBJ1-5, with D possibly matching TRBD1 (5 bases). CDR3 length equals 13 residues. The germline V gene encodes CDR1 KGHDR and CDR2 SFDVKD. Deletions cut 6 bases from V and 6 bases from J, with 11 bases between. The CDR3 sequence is CATSPYGGQPQHF. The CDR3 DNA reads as TGTGCCACCAGTCCATACGGGGGTCAGCCCCAGCATTTT.

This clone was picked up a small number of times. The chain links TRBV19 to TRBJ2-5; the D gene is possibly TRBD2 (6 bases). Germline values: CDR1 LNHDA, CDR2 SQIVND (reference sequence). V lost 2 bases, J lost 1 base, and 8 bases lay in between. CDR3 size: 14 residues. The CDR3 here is CASSIFGSQETQYF. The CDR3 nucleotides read TGTGCCAGTAGTATATTCGGGAGCCAAGAGACCCAGTACTTC.